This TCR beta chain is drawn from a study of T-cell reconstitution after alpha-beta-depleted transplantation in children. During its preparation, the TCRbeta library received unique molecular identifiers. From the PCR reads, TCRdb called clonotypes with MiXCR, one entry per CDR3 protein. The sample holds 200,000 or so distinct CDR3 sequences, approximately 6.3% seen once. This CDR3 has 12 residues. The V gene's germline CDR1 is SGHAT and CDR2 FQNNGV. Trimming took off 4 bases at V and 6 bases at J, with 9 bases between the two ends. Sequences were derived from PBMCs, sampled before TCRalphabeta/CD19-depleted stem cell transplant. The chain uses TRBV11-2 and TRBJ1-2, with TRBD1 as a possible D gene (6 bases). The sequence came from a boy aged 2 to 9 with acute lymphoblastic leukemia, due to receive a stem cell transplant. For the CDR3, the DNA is TGTGCCAGCAGCTCGCCAGGGGATGGCTACACCTTC. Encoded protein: CASSSPGDGYTF.